The TCR beta chain described here comes from a study of technical replicates of blood from a few donors (TCRdb year 2017). To note about this clone: Its antigen target is currently unknown. Base qualities are not recorded, but no much larger clone differs from it by a single base.

The protocol used for the library was the immunoSEQ multiplex PCR assay. Drawn from immuneACCESS, this table holds only the in-frame rearrangements with V and J called that TCRdb kept. Clones are partly lost; checked studies trace under half to an unresolved V gene and leave the rest unexplained. The sample includes around 76,000 clones, with roughly 89% observed a single time. Together, the top ten hold around 0.37% of the sample. The cysteine opens and the phenylalanine closes a CDR3 of 16 amino acids. Solely the CDR3 DNA is kept, with 48 bases framed from the first base. The specimen was T cells isolated from PBMCs. The rearrangement combines TRBV21-1 with TRBJ2-3; the table assigns TRBD1, which was not confirmed against the DNA. TRBV21-1 is deemed a pseudogene. The origin of this receptor is a human donor in good health. The CDR3 in this case is CASSRPRTGRTDTQYF. The sequence in DNA is TGTGCCAGCAGCAGACCTCGGACAGGGCGGACAGATACGCAGTATTTT.